Below are 4 T cell receptor beta chains sequenced from a single sample in a study of OX40 agonist ivuxolimab in advanced cancers. The method was immunoSEQ multiplex PCR; TCRdb's version includes in-frame clones alone and lacks a portion of them. This table holds roughly 9,900 clones, 60% to 85% found once. Here the sequenced sample was CD4+ or CD8+ T cells sorted from blood, taken in a trial of the OX40 agonist ivuxolimab. The receptors here all came from an adult with an advanced solid tumor such as melanoma, head and neck, liver or kidney cancer.

The genes are TRBV27 and TRBJ1-5, with TRBD1 as a possible D gene (5 bases). Germline CDR1 and CDR2: MNHEY and SMNVEV (reference sequence). Between the trimmed V and J ends, which lost 2 bases and 3 bases, there was a span of 11 bases. The CDR3 totals 15 residues. The CDR3 is CASSLGAGNNQPQHF. The CDR3, as DNA: TGTGCCAGCAGTTTAGGGGCGGGGAACAATCAGCCCCAGCATTTT.

In this sample, this clone turned up a few times. This sequence joins TRBV7-9 and TRBJ2-7; 10 nucleotides align to TRBD1. J gave up 4 bases and V 3 bases, and 6 bases lay outside the gene matches. Germline CDR1 is SEHNR and CDR2 is FQNEAQ (reference sequence). CDR3 length: 15 residues. This CDR3 is CASSFRTGGGYEQYF. CDR3 in DNA: TGTGCCAGCAGCTTCCGGACAGGGGGAGGGTACGAGCAGTACTTC.

This chain joins TRBV5-6 and TRBJ2-1; D gene ambiguous. The germline V gene encodes CDR1 SGHDT and CDR2 YYEEEE. Trimming removed 4 bases at V and 0 bases at J, with 11 bases between. The CDR3 contains 15 residues. The CDR3 is CASSADVFSYNEQFF. CDR3 DNA: TGTGCCAGCAGCGCGGATGTATTCTCCTACAATGAGCAGTTCTTC.

The chain recombines TRBV7-6 with TRBJ1-4; 8 positions match TRBD1. In germline, CDR1 is SGHVS, CDR2 FNYEAQ. The trim removed 6 bases at V and 1 base at J, leaving 1 base unmatched. The length of the CDR3 is 14 residues. As DNA, the CDR3 is TGTGCCAGCAGAGGACAGGGAACTAATGAAAAACTGTTTTTT. Its protein is CASRGQGTNEKLFF.